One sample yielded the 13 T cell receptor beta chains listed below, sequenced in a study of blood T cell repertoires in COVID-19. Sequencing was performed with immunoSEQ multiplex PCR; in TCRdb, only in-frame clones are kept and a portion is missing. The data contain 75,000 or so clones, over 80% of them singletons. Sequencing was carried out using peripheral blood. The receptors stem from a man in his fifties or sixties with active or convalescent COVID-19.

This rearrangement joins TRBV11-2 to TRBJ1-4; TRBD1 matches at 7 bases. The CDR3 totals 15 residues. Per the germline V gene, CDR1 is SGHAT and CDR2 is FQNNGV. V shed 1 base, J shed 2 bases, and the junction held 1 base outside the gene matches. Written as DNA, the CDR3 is TGTGCCAGCAGCTTAGGGGGACAGACTAATGAAAAACTGTTTTTT. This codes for CASSLGGQTNEKLFF.

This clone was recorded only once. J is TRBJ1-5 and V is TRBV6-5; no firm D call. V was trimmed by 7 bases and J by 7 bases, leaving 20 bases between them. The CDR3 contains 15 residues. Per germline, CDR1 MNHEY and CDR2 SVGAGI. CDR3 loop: CASIGGPRVSQPQHF. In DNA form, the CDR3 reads TGTGCCAGCATTGGAGGCCCCCGGGTTTCGCAGCCCCAGCATTTT.

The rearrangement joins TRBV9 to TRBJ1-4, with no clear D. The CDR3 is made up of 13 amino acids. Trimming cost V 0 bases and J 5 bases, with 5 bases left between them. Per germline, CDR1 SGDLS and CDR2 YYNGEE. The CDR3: CASSVGANEKLFF. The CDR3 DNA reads TGTGCCAGCAGCGTAGGCGCAAATGAAAAACTGTTTTTT.

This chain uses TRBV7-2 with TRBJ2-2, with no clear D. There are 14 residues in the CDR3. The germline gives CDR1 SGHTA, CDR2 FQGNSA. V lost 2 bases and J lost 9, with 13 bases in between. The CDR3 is CASSLTPSLRELFF. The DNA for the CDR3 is TGTGCCAGCAGCTTAACTCCTTCCCTCCGGGAGCTGTTTTTT.

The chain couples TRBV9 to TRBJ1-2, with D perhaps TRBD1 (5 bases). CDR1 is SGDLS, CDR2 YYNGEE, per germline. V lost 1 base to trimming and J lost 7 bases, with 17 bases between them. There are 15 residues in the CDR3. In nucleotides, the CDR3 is TGTGCCAGCAGCGTACCGCGGGACGGGGAATTTGGCTACACCTTC. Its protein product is CASSVPRDGEFGYTF.

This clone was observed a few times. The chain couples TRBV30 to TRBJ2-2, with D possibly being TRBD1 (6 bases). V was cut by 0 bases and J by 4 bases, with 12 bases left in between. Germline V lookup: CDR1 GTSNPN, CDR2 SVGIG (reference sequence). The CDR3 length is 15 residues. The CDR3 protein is CAWSVSAGVTGELFF. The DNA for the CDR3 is TGTGCCTGGAGTGTATCGGCAGGGGTCACCGGGGAGCTGTTTTTT.

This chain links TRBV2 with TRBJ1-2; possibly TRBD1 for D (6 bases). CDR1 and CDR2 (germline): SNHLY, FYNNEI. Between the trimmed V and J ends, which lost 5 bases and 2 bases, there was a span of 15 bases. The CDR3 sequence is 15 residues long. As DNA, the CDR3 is TGTGCCAGCAGTTTACAGGGCGCTAAGAACTATGGCTACACCTTC. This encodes CASSLQGAKNYGYTF. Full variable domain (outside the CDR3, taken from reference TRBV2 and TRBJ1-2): EPEVTQTPSHQVTQMGQEVILRCVPISNHLYFYWYRQILGQKVEFLVSFYNNEISEKSEIFDDQFSVERPDGSNFTLKIRSTKLEDSAMYFCASSLQGAKNYGYTFGSGTRLTVV.

In nucleotides, the CDR3 is TGTGCCAGCAGCTTAATGACAGGGGAGCCAGAGAACACTGAAGCTTTCTTT. It encodes CASSLMTGEPENTEAFF. The chain links TRBV7-9 to TRBJ1-1; 8 nucleotides line up with TRBD1. The germline CDR1 and CDR2 sequences are SEHNR and FQNEAQ (reference sequence). CDR3 length: 17 amino acids. V gave up 2 bases and J gave up 1 base; unmatched junction bases: 9. The complete variable domain, with remaining parts taken from reference TRBV7-9 and TRBJ1-1, reads DTGVSQNPRHKITKRGQNVTFRCDPISEHNRLYWYRQTLGQGPEFLTYFQNEAQLEKSRLLSDRFSAERPKGSFSTLEIQRTEQGDSAMYLCASSLMTGEPENTEAFFGQGTRLTVV.

The chain's CDR3 is CASSFQRQLLTEAFF. As DNA, the CDR3 is TGTGCCAGCAGCTTCCAACGACAGTTGCTCACTGAAGCTTTCTTT. The chain recombines TRBV5-5 with TRBJ1-1, with D maybe TRBD1 (5 bases). Germline V gene data show CDR1 as SGHKS and CDR2 as YYEKEE (reference sequence). The length of the CDR3 is 15 residues. V lost 2 bases, J lost 4 bases, and 15 bases lay in between.

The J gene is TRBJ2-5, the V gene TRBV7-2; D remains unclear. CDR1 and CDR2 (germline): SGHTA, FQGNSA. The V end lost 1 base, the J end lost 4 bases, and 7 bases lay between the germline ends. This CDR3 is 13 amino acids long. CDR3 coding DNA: TGTGCCAGCAGCTTAGTTCTCCGAGAGACCCAGTACTTC. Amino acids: CASSLVLRETQYF.

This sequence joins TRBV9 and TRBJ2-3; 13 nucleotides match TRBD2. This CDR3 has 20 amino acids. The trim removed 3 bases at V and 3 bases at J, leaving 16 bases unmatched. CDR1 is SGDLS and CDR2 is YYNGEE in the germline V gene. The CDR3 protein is CASSAHRGTSGGASTDTQYF. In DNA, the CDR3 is TGTGCCAGCAGCGCCCACAGGGGAACTAGCGGGGGGGCCTCGACAGATACGCAGTATTTT. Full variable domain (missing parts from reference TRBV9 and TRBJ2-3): DSGVTQTPKHLITATGQRVTLRCSPRSGDLSVYWYQQSLDQGLQFLIQYYNGEERAKGNILERFSAQQFPDLHSELNLSSLELGDSALYFCASSAHRGTSGGASTDTQYFGPGTRLTVL.

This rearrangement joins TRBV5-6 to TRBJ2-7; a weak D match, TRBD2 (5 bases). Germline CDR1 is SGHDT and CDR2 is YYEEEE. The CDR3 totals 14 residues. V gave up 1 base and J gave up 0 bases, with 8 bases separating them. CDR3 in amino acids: CASSLRGGSYEQYF. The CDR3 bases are TGTGCCAGCAGCTTGCGTGGAGGCTCCTACGAGCAGTACTTC.

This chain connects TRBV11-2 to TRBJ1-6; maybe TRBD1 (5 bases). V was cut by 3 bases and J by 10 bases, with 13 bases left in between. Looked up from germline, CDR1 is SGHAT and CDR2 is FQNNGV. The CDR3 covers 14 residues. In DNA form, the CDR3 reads TGTGCCAGCAGCTTCGACAGTTTTGGGTCACCCCTCCACTTT. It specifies CASSFDSFGSPLHF. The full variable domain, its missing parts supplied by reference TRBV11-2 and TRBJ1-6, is EAGVAQSPRYKIIEKRQSVAFWCNPISGHATLYWYQQILGQGPKLLIQFQNNGVVDDSQLPKDRFSAERLKGVDSTLKIQPAKLEDSAVYLCASSFDSFGSPLHFGNGTRLTVT.